This TCR beta chain came from a study of blood T cell repertoires in COVID-19. Study overall: Both acute and convalescent COVID-19 samples were obtained from the United States, Italy and Spain. Sample material is recorded as cDNA or gDNA derived from T cells, B-cell-depleted T cells, or PBMCs.

Per the original data handling: Reference gene primer amplification gave nucleated cell count estimates. Clones were read by immunoSEQ multiplex PCR, and TCRdb kept only the in-frame ones, dropping some. V and J calls and clone size come straight from that table; D and trimming were deduced from the DNA. The sample shows some 140,000 clones, approximately 77% of them seen only once. Germline values: CDR1 SGHTA, CDR2 FQGNSA. The CDR3 runs to 15 residues. Trimming took off 5 bases at V and 5 bases at J, with 18 bases between the two ends. The source material was peripheral blood. V and J are TRBV7-2 and TRBJ1-1; D might be TRBD1 (5 bases). This receptor was identified in a man older than 75 with acute or convalescent COVID-19. The CDR3 loop is CASSTPQRGLTEAFF. The CDR3 DNA reads TGTGCCAGCAGCACCCCCCAGAGGGGACTAACTGAAGCTTTCTTT.